The 24 T cell receptor beta chains reported below all come from one sample, sequenced in a study of shared clonotypes between healthy human individuals. The data were produced by immunoSEQ multiplex PCR, yet TCRdb's version contains in-frame clones alone and is incomplete. This sample has approximately 2.3 million clones, with more than 85% found just once. Sequenced: naive CD4+ T cells from PBMCs. Subset here: CD45RA+ positively selected. Receptors originate from a man between 18 and 29 years old in good health. Some clones in this sample may be carry-over from other donors' samples.

The CDR3 sequence: CASSFGRGGTGELFF. For the CDR3, the DNA is TGCGCCAGCAGCTTTGGCAGGGGCGGCACCGGGGAGCTGTTTTTT. The chain carries TRBV5-1 and TRBJ2-2; tentatively, D is TRBD1 (6 bases). V was clipped by 2 bases and J by 4 bases, with 12 bases between them. CDR3 length: 15 residues. Germline-derived CDR1 and CDR2 are SGHRS and YFSETQ.

The chain is built from TRBV6-6 and TRBJ1-1, with TRBD1 identical over 9 bases. The CDR3 loop spans 15 amino acids. Germline CDR1 MNHNY, CDR2 SVGAGI (reference sequence). J was trimmed by 6 bases and V by 5 bases; bases with no gene match: 10. The chain's CDR3 is CASSPHRGLGSEAFF. The CDR3 coding sequence is TGTGCCAGCAGTCCCCACAGGGGGCTCGGGTCTGAAGCTTTCTTT.

This chain joins TRBV18 and TRBJ2-1; D is ambiguous. V was clipped by 2 bases and J by 3 bases, with 11 bases between them. This CDR3 is built from 15 residues. Germline V CDR1 and CDR2: KGHSH, LQKENI. This chain's CDR3 is CASSPSDLDYNEQFF. The DNA for the CDR3 is TGTGCCAGCTCACCATCGGACCTCGACTACAATGAGCAGTTCTTC.

As for this clone: Other DNA sequences in this specimen translate into the identical CDR3. The J gene is TRBJ1-2, the V gene TRBV28; tentative D call: TRBD1 (5 bases). This CDR3 has 14 amino acids. The V gene lost 3 bases and the J gene lost 2 bases, with 10 bases spanning the gap. Germline assignment: CDR1 MDHEN and CDR2 SYDVKM. This chain's CDR3 is CASSFGGLNYGYTF. The CDR3 DNA follows: TGTGCCAGCAGTTTCGGGGGTCTGAACTATGGCTACACCTTC.

The chain joins TRBV2 to TRBJ2-1, with D possibly called TRBD1 or TRBD2 (5 bases each). Trimming left V 8 bases short and J 2 bases short, with 13 bases between. Germline CDR1 is SNHLY and CDR2 is FYNNEI. The CDR3 is made up of 14 amino acids. CDR3 nucleotide sequence: TGTGCCAGCGGACGGGACCCTACCTACAATGAGCAGTTCTTC. It specifies CASGRDPTYNEQFF.

V usage is TRBV6-5 and J usage is TRBJ2-5, with 12 bases fitting TRBD1. V trimming: 2 bases; J trimming: 5 bases; junction bases outside the gene matches: 3. The germline V gene has CDR1 MNHEY and CDR2 SVGAGI. The CDR3 extends over 15 amino acids. The CDR3, as DNA: TGTGCCAGCAGTTACGGGACAGGGGGCTGGGAGACCCAGTACTTC. It is translated as CASSYGTGGWETQYF.

On this clone: Compared with germline, one end of the junction differs, possibly owing to a read error. This chain uses TRBV6-5 with TRBJ1-1; D is ambiguous. The CDR3 extends over 10 amino acids. Germline CDR1 MNHEY, CDR2 SVGAGI. CDR3 nucleotide sequence: TGTGCCAGCATCCGAGTCCCCTCCACATTT. Translated, it gives CASIRVPSTF.

The chain joins TRBV6-5 to TRBJ2-1; 10 bases fit TRBD2. J gave up 7 bases and V 2 bases, and 5 bases lay outside the gene matches. Germline V gives CDR1 MNHEY, CDR2 SVGAGI. CDR3 length equals 15 residues. In nucleotides, the CDR3 is TGTGCCAGCAGTTACAGGGGAGCGGGGGGGAATGAGCAGTTCTTC. Residues: CASSYRGAGGNEQFF.

The rearrangement joins TRBV5-1 to TRBJ2-5, with D unresolved. Germline CDR1 is SGHRS and CDR2 is YFSETQ. The CDR3 is made up of 14 amino acids. V was trimmed by 2 bases and J by 2 bases, leaving 10 bases between them. For the CDR3, the DNA is TGCGCCAGCAGCTTCTTTGTGGGGCAAGAGACCCAGTACTTC. Translating it yields CASSFFVGQETQYF.

This chain joins TRBV5-1 and TRBJ2-1, with TRBD2 identical over 12 bases. J was trimmed by 2 bases and V by 4 bases; bases with no gene match: 7. The CDR3 sequence is 17 residues long. CDR1 is SGHRS, CDR2 YFSETQ, per germline. CDR3 bases: TGCGCCAGCAGCACACCACTAGCGGGAGGAACCTACAATGAGCAGTTCTTC. Protein sequence: CASSTPLAGGTYNEQFF.

This clone appeared once. Other DNA sequences within the sample encode an identical CDR3. The rearrangement links TRBV28 to TRBJ2-7; 13 nucleotides agree with TRBD2. Germline V gene sequence: CDR1 MDHEN, CDR2 SYDVKM. V trimming: 6 bases; J trimming: 3 bases; junction bases outside the gene matches: 2. CDR3 size: 14 residues. The CDR3 DNA reads as TGTGCCAGCAGACGGACTAGCGGGAGCTACGAGCAGTACTTC. Translation: CASRRTSGSYEQYF.

This chain links TRBV5-1 with TRBJ2-3, with 10 bases lining up with TRBD2. The germline V gene encodes CDR1 SGHRS and CDR2 YFSETQ. The CDR3 has 15 amino acids. V trimming: 2 bases; J trimming: 5 bases; junction bases outside the gene matches: 5. CDR3 coding DNA: TGCGCCAGCAGCTTCCGACTAGCGGGTCTAGATACGCAGTATTTT. Translation: CASSFRLAGLDTQYF.

This sequence joins TRBV10-3 and TRBJ2-3; the match to TRBD2 covers 13 bases. J lost 2 bases, V lost 8 bases, and 10 bases had no gene match. CDR3 length: 17 amino acids. The germline V gene encodes CDR1 ENHRY and CDR2 SYGVKD. CDR3 bases: TGTGCCATCGGGAGACTAGCGGGAGGACGGGACACAGATACGCAGTATTTT. This sequence encodes CAIGRLAGGRDTDTQYF.

This clone came up once. The rearrangement joins TRBV7-3 to TRBJ2-1; TRBD2 aligns across 8 bases. Germline V gene lookup returns CDR1 SGHTA and CDR2 FQGTGA. The ends lost 2 bases at V and 9 bases at J; junction bases unmatched: 12. The CDR3 length is 16 residues. The CDR3: CASSLSGSGGRSEQFF. The DNA for the CDR3 is TGTGCCAGCAGCTTATCGGGATCGGGCGGGAGGAGTGAGCAGTTCTTC.

The count of this clone is one. The chain is built from TRBV29-1 and TRBJ1-2, with D tentatively TRBD1 (5 bases). The V and J ends lost 0 bases and 3 bases respectively, with 11 bases between them. Germline V CDR1 and CDR2: SQVTM, ANQGSEA. The CDR3 has 14 amino acids. CDR3 amino acids: CSVEDRRDYYGYTF. In DNA, the CDR3 is TGCAGCGTTGAAGACCGCAGGGACTACTATGGCTACACCTTC.

As regards this clone: Other nucleotide sequences in the sample specify the same CDR3. As DNA, the CDR3 is TGTGCCAGCAGCTTGGTTAGCTCCTACAATGAGCAGTTCTTC. Protein sequence: CASSLVSSYNEQFF. J is TRBJ2-1 and V is TRBV5-4; no definite D call. Trimming stripped 0 bases from V and 0 bases from J, with 4 bases between. Germline lookup yields CDR1 SGHNT and CDR2 YYREEE (reference sequence). The CDR3 extends over 14 amino acids.

The V call is TRBV11-2, the J call TRBJ2-7, with TRBD1 as a possible D gene (5 bases). Germline V CDR1 and CDR2: SGHAT, FQNNGV. V lost 2 bases to trimming and J lost 2 bases, with 10 bases between them. The CDR3 totals 14 residues. The CDR3 spells CASSLLAGPYEQYF. CDR3 bases: TGTGCCAGCAGCTTACTCGCAGGGCCCTACGAGCAGTACTTC. The full variable domain, with the rest looked up from reference TRBV11-2 and TRBJ2-7, is EAGVAQSPRYKIIEKRQSVAFWCNPISGHATLYWYQQILGQGPKLLIQFQNNGVVDDSQLPKDRFSAERLKGVDSTLKIQPAKLEDSAVYLCASSLLAGPYEQYFGPGTRLTVT.

The V and J genes are TRBV5-4 and TRBJ2-1; no clear D gene. The CDR3 has 13 residues. V shed 1 base and J shed 4 bases, with 6 bases lying between them. Germline assignment: CDR1 SGHNT and CDR2 YYREEE (reference sequence). In nucleotides, the CDR3 is TGTGCCAGCAGCTTGAGATCATACAATGAGCAGTTCTTC. Its protein product is CASSLRSYNEQFF.

Of note for this clone: Other DNA sequences in the sample encode the same CDR3. This rearrangement joins TRBV28 to TRBJ2-5; TRBD1 aligns across 10 bases. Judging by the DNA end, TRBJ2-7 fits better; the J call may be wrong. The CDR3 has 13 residues. CDR1 is MDHEN, CDR2 SYDVKM, per germline. The CDR3 coding sequence is TGTGCCAGCAGCCCGGGACAGGGGTACGAGCAGTACTTC. This translates into CASSPGQGYEQYF.

The table lists this clone with a count of one. The CDR3 loop reads CASSGNRYNEQFF. In DNA, the CDR3 is TGTGCCAGCAGTGGGAACAGGTACAATGAGCAGTTCTTC. The chain links TRBV2 to TRBJ2-1; D might be TRBD1 (5 bases). Germline V gene lookup returns CDR1 SNHLY and CDR2 FYNNEI. The CDR3 runs to 13 residues. Trimming pared 4 bases from V and 4 bases from J, leaving 8 bases between.

DNA of the CDR3: TGTGCCAGCAGCAGGTGGACAGGGAGTGTAGCTTTCTTT. This translates into CASSRWTGSVAFF. The rearrangement joins TRBV7-2 to TRBJ1-1, with 8 nucleotides matching TRBD1. In germline, CDR1 is SGHTA, CDR2 FQGNSA. V trimming: 5 bases; J trimming: 10 bases; junction bases outside the gene matches: 9. This CDR3 has 13 amino acids. Combining the CDR3 with reference TRBV7-2 and TRBJ1-1 gives the whole variable domain GAGVSQSPSNKVTEKGKDVELRCDPISGHTALYWYRQSLGQGLEFLIYFQGNSAPDKSGLPSDRFSAERTGGSVSTLTIQRTQQEDSAVYLCASSRWTGSVAFFGQGTRLTVV.

The chain couples TRBV5-1 to TRBJ2-7; D uncertain. V lost 4 bases and J lost 0, with 14 bases in between. Germline-derived CDR1 and CDR2 are SGHRS and YFSETQ. The CDR3 has 15 residues. The CDR3 region has the DNA TGCGCCAGCAGCCCGGACGGCATGAGCTCCTACGAGCAGTACTTC. This sequence encodes CASSPDGMSSYEQYF.

The chain combines TRBV5-1 with TRBJ2-2; 8 bases line up with TRBD1. The CDR3 consists of 12 residues. CDR1 and CDR2 (germline): SGHRS, YFSETQ. V shed 5 bases, J shed 6 bases, and the junction held 0 bases outside the gene matches. The CDR3 sequence is CASRQGAGELFF. CDR3 DNA: TGCGCCAGCAGACAGGGGGCCGGGGAGCTGTTTTTT.

The chain couples TRBV15 to TRBJ1-2, with D uncertain. This CDR3 has 17 amino acids. Germline CDR1 and CDR2: LNHNV and YYDKDF (reference sequence). V lost 0 bases and J lost 0, with 14 bases in between. CDR3 loop: CATSRELSRGTNYGYTF. In DNA, the CDR3 is TGTGCCACCAGCAGAGAATTGAGTAGAGGAACTAACTATGGCTACACCTTC.